This T cell receptor beta chain derives from a study of CD4 T cells in relation to SARS-CoV-2 and coronaviruses. At the level of the study: ViraFEST: approximately 10-day antigen culture of PBMCs, then TCR beta CDR3 sequencing.

The sample holds a few counts of this clone. Its antigen is still unknown. Germline CDR1 MNHEY, CDR2 SMNVEV (reference sequence). This CDR3 has 17 amino acids. V lost 5 bases to trimming and J lost 1 base; unmatched junction nucleotides: 12. This table comes from immunoSEQ multiplex PCR, and its TCRdb copy is limited to in-frame clones, with some not included. Of around 26,000 clones in the sample, 76% were seen once. Study conclusions and caveats: In around 63% of donors, memory CD4+ clonotypes crossrecognized SARS-CoV-2 and at least one common cold coronavirus spike. No donor gave both pre-pandemic and post-infection samples.

CD4+ T cells from unexposed donors were obtained before the COVID-19 pandemic (2011-2018). CD4+ T cells were isolated from the cells after more than nine days of culture. Unexposed-donor CD4+ T cells were probed with SARS-CoV-2 S/N and four cold-coronavirus spikes, cells permitting. V is TRBV27 and J is TRBJ1-1; 8 positions match TRBD1. The sequenced sample was CD4+ T cells from PBMCs, cultured in vitro. The sequence derives from a human donor in good health. This CDR3 is CASSPGTGLNSNTEAFF. The CDR3 nucleotides are TGTGCCAGCAGTCCAGGGACAGGCTTGAATTCGAACACTGAAGCTTTCTTT.